One sample yielded the 6 T cell receptor beta chains listed below, sequenced in a study of shared clonotypes between healthy human individuals. Repertoires were generated with immunoSEQ multiplex PCR, while TCRdb's copy carries only in-frame clones and drops some. The sample shows about half a million clones, about 72% of them seen only once. The specimen sequenced was PBMCs. These receptors came from a woman between 35 and 50 years old in good health. Some clones in this sample may be carry-over from other donors' samples.

This clone was seen just once. The chain recombines TRBV7-2 with TRBJ2-1, with 7 bases matching TRBD2. V lost 5 bases and J lost 5; bases outside the gene matches: 9. CDR1 is SGHTA, CDR2 FQGNSA, per germline. The CDR3 is made up of 15 amino acids. As DNA, the CDR3 is TGTGCCAGCAGCCATGCGGGAGTTGGGCACAATGAGCAGTTCTTC. The encoded protein is CASSHAGVGHNEQFF.

The sample holds a few counts of this clone. This chain uses TRBV5-4 with TRBJ2-5, with D possibly matching TRBD2 (7 bases). Trimming cost V 0 bases and J 5 bases, with 17 bases left between them. Germline-derived CDR1 and CDR2 are SGHNT and YYREEE (reference sequence). The CDR3 contains 16 residues. The CDR3 DNA reads TGTGCCAGCAGCTTGGGGGCTAGCGGAAGGGGGGAGACCCAGTACTTC. It specifies CASSLGASGRGETQYF.

This clone was recorded at least ten times. The chain couples TRBV11-2 to TRBJ2-1; possibly TRBD2 for D (6 bases). CDR1 is SGHAT, CDR2 FQNNGV, per germline. Between the trimmed V and J ends, which lost 0 bases and 10 bases, there was a span of 13 bases. The CDR3 spans 14 residues. The CDR3 loop is CASSLDRSGGEQFF. DNA of the CDR3: TGTGCCAGCAGCTTAGATCGGTCTGGGGGGGAGCAGTTCTTC.

This clone has a handful of counts. The rearrangement links TRBV7-8 to TRBJ2-7; 8 bases line up with TRBD1. Germline assignment: CDR1 SGHVS and CDR2 FQNEAQ. The CDR3 consists of 14 residues. Trimming at V came to 6 bases and at J to 0 bases, leaving 4 bases not matched to a gene. The CDR3 loop is CASRPGTGSYEQYF. The DNA of the CDR3 is TGTGCCAGCAGGCCCGGGACAGGCTCCTACGAGCAGTACTTC.

The chain joins TRBV2 to TRBJ2-7, with 7 bases lining up with TRBD2. The CDR3 covers 13 residues. Trimming at V came to 6 bases and at J to 0 bases, leaving 2 bases not matched to a gene. Germline V gives CDR1 SNHLY, CDR2 FYNNEI. The CDR3 here is CASRGTTSYEQYF. CDR3 DNA sequence: TGTGCCAGCAGGGGGACTACCTCCTACGAGCAGTACTTC.

The chain is built from TRBV6-5 and TRBJ2-5; TRBD1 matches at 8 bases. With the DNA end fitting TRBJ2-7 better, the J assignment may be wrong. This CDR3 is built from 14 residues. Germline V lookup: CDR1 MNHEY, CDR2 SVGAGI. The CDR3 protein is CASSYSDRGGEQYF. The CDR3, as DNA: TGTGCCAGCAGTTACTCCGACAGGGGTGGCGAGCAGTACTTC.